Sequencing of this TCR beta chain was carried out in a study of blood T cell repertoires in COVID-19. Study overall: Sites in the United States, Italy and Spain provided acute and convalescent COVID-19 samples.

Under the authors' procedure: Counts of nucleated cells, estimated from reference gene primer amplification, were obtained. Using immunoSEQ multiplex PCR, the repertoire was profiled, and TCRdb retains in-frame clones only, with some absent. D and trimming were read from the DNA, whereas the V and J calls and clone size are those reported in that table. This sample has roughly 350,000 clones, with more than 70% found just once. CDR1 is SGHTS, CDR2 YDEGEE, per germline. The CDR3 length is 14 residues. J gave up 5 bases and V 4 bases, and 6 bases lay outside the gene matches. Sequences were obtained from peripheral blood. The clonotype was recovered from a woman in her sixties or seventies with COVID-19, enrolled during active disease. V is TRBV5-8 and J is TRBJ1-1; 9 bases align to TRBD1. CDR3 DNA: TGTGCCAGCAGCCGCGGACAGGGGCGGACTGAAGCTTTCTTT. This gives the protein CASSRGQGRTEAFF.